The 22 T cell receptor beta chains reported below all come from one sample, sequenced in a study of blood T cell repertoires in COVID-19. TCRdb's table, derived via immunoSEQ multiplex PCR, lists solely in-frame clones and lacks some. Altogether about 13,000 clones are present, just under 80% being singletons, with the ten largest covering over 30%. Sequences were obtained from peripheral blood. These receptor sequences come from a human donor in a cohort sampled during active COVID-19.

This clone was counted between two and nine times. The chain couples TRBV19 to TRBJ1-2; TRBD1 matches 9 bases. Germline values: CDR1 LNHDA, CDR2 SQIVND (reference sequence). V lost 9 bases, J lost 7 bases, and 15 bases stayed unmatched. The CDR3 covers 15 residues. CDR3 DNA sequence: TGTGCCAGCTCTCCGGGCACAGGGGGCGGATTTGGCTACACCTTC. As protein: CASSPGTGGGFGYTF.

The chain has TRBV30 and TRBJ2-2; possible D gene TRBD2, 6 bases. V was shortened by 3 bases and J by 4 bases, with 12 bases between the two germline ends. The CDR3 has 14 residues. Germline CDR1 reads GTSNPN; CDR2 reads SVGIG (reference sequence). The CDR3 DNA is TGTGCCTGGAGGCTGCAGGGAGGCACCGGGGAGCTGTTTTTT. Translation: CAWRLQGGTGELFF. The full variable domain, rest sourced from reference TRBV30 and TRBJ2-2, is SQTIHQWPATLVQPVGSPLSLECTVEGTSNPNLYWYRQAAGRGLQLLFYSVGIGQISSEVPQNLSASRPQDRQFILSSKKLLLSDSGFYLCAWRLQGGTGELFFGEGSRLTVL.

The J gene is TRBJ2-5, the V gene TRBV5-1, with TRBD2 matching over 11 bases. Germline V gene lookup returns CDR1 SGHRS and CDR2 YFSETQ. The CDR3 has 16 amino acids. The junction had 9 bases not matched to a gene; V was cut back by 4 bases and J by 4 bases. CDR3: CASSTGPTSGVETQYF. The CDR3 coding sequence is TGCGCCAGCAGCACCGGGCCGACTAGCGGGGTAGAGACCCAGTACTTC.

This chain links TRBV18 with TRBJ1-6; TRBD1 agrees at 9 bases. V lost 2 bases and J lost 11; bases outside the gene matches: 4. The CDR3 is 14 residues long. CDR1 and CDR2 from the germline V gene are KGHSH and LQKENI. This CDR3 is CASSPEGQGTPLHF. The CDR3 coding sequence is TGTGCCAGCTCACCAGAGGGACAGGGAACACCCCTCCACTTT.

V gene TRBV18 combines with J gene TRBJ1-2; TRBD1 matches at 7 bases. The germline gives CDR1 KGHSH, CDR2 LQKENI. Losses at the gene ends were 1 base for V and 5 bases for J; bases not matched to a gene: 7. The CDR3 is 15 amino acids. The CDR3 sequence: CASSPLAGGNYGYTF. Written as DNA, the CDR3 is TGTGCCAGCTCACCACTTGCAGGGGGGAATTATGGCTACACCTTC.

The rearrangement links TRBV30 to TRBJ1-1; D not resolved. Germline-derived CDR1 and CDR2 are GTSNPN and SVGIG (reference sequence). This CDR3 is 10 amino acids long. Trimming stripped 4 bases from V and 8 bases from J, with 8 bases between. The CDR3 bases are TGTGCCTGGATCCAGGTCGAAGCTTTCTTT. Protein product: CAWIQVEAFF.

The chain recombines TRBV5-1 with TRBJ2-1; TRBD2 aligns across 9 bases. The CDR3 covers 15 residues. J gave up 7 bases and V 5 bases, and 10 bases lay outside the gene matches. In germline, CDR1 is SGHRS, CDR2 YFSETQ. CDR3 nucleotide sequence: TGCGCCAGCAGAGGACTCGCGGGGGGGCCTAATGAGCAGTTCTTC. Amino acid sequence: CASRGLAGGPNEQFF.

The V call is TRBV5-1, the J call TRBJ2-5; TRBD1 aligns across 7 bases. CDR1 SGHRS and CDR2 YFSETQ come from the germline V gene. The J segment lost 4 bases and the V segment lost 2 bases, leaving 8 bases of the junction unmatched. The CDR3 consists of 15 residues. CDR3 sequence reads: CASSFLGQRGETQYF. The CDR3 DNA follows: TGCGCCAGCAGCTTTCTGGGACAGCGAGGAGAGACCCAGTACTTC.

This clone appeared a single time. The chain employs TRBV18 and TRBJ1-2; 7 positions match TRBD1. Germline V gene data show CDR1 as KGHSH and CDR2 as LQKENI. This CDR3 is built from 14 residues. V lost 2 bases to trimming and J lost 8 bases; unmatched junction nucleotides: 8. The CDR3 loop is CASSPNPGGRGYTF. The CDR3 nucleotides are TGTGCCAGCTCACCAAATCCAGGGGGGAGAGGCTACACCTTC. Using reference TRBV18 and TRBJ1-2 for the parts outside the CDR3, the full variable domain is NAGVMQNPRHLVRRRGQEARLRCSPMKGHSHVYWYRQLPEEGLKFMVYLQKENIIDESGMPKERFSAEFPKEGPSILRIQQVVRGDSAAYFCASSPNPGGRGYTFGSGTRLTVV.

The CDR3 is CASQKNQGDEKLFF. For the CDR3, the DNA is TGCGCCAGCCAGAAGAATCAGGGGGATGAAAAACTGTTTTTT. V usage is TRBV10-1 and J usage is TRBJ1-4; 7 nucleotides line up with TRBD1. V was clipped by 8 bases and J by 6 bases; unmatched bases: 9. Germline lookup yields CDR1 WNHNN and CDR2 SYGVQD (reference sequence). CDR3 length: 14 residues.

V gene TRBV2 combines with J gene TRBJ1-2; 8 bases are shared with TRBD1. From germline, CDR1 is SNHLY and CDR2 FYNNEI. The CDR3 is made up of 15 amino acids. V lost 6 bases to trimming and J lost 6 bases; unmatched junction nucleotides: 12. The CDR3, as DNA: TGTGCCAGCAGCCTGACAGGGGAGGACCTACATGGCTACACCTTC. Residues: CASSLTGEDLHGYTF.

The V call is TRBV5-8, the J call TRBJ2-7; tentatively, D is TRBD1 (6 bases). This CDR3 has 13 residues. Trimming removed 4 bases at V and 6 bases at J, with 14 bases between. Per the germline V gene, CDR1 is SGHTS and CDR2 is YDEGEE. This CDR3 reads CASSPLGASEQYF. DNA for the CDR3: TGTGCCAGCAGCCCTCTGGGGGCTAGCGAGCAGTACTTC.

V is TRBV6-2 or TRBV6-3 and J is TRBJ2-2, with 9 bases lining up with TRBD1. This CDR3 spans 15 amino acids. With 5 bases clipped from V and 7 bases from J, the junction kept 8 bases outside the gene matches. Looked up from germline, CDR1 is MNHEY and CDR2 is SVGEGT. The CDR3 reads CASSPGTGFIGELFF. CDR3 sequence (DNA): TGTGCCAGCAGTCCCGGGACAGGGTTTATCGGGGAGCTGTTTTTT.

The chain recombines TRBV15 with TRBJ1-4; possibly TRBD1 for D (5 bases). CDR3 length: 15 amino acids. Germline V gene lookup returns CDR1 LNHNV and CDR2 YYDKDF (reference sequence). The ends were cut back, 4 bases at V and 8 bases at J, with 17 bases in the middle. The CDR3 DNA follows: TGTGCCACCAGCAATCCGACAGCTGATCGCGAAAAACTGTTTTTT. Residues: CATSNPTADREKLFF.

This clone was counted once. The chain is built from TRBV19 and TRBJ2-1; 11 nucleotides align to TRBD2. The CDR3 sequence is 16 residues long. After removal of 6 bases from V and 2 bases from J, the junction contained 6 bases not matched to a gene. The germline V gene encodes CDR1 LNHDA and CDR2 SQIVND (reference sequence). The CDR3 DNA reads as TGTGCCAGTAGGGACGTTAGCGGGGGGGCCTACAATGAGCAGTTCTTC. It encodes CASRDVSGGAYNEQFF. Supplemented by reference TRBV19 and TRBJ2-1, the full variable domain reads DGGITQSPKYLFRKEGQNVTLSCEQNLNHDAMYWYRQDPGQGLRLIYYSQIVNDFQKGDIAEGYSVSREKKESFPLTVTSAQKNPTAFYLCASRDVSGGAYNEQFFGPGTRLTVL.

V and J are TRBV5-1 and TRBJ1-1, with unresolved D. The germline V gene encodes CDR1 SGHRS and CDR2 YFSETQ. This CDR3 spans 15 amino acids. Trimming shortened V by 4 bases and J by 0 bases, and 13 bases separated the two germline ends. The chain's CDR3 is CASSTDGVMNTEAFF. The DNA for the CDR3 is TGCGCCAGCAGCACGGACGGGGTTATGAACACTGAAGCTTTCTTT.

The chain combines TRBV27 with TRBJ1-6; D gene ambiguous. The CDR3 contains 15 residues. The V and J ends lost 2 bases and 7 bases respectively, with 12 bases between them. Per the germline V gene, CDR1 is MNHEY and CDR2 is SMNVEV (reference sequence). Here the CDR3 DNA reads TGTGCCAGCAGTTTAGGGCCGTTCTGGAATTCACCCCTCCACTTT. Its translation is CASSLGPFWNSPLHF.

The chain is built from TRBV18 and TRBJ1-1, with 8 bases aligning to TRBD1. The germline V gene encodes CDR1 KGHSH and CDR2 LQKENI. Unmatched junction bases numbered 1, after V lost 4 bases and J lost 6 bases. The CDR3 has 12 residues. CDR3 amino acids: CASSRQGSEAFF. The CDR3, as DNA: TGTGCCAGCTCACGACAGGGGTCTGAAGCTTTCTTT.

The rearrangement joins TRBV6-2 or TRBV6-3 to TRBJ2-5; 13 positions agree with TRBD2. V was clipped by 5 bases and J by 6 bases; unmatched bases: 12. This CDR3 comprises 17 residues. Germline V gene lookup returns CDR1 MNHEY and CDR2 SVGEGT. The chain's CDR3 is CASSPLTSGGLKKTQYF. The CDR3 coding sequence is TGTGCCAGCAGTCCACTGACTAGCGGGGGGCTTAAAAAGACCCAGTACTTC.

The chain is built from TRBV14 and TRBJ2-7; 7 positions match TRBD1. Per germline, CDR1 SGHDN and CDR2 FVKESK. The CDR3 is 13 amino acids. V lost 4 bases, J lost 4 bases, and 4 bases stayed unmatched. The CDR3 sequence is CASSRRQGYEQYF. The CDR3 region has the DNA TGTGCCAGCAGCCGAAGACAGGGATACGAGCAGTACTTC.

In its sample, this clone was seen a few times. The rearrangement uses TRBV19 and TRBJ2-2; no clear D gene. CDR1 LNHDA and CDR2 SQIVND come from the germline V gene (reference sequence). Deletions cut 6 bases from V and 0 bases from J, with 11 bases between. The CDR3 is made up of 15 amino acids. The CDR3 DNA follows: TGTGCCAGTAGAACCTCCGGGTCGAACACCGGGGAGCTGTTTTTT. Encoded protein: CASRTSGSNTGELFF.

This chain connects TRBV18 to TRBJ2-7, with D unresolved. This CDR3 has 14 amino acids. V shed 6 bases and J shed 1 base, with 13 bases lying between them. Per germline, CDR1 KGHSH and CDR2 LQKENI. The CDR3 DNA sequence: TGTGCCAGCTCGCCGGAGACCACATCCTACGAGCAGTACTTC. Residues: CASSPETTSYEQYF.